Shown below are 9 T cell receptor beta chains from a single sample sequenced in a study of cytomegalovirus exposure and HLA in healthy donors. Primers: 60 Vbeta forward and 13 Jbeta reverse. Measured with immunoSEQ multiplex PCR; TCRdb has only the in-frame clones, and not every one. The table records around 130,000 clones, over 60% of them present only once. Sequenced sample: PBMCs. The receptors were gathered from a human donor in good health.

The chain has TRBV27 and TRBJ1-2; D remains unclear. Germline CDR1 is MNHEY and CDR2 is SMNVEV (reference sequence). The V end was cut by 3 bases, the J end by 6 bases, with 14 bases between. This CDR3 is built from 14 residues. The DNA for the CDR3 is TGTGCCAGCAGTTTTCTGGGCCCCGGGAATGGCTACACCTTC. This sequence encodes CASSFLGPGNGYTF.

This rearrangement joins TRBV5-4 to TRBJ2-7, with TRBD2 identical over 15 bases. J gave up 3 bases and V 4 bases, and 5 bases lay outside the gene matches. Germline CDR1 and CDR2: SGHNT and YYREEE (reference sequence). CDR3 length: 16 residues. The CDR3 nucleotides read TGTGCCAGCAGCGGGGGACTAGCGGGAGGTGGCTACGAGCAGTACTTC. Amino acids: CASSGGLAGGGYEQYF. Complete variable domain (other parts from reference TRBV5-4 and TRBJ2-7): ETGVTQSPTHLIKTRGQQVTLRCSSQSGHNTVSWYQQALGQGPQFIFQYYREEENGRGNFPPRFSGLQFPNYSSELNVNALELDDSALYLCASSGGLAGGGYEQYFGPGTRLTVT.

V and J are TRBV27 and TRBJ2-7; 10 nucleotides agree with TRBD1. Germline CDR1 reads MNHEY; CDR2 reads SMNVEV (reference sequence). The CDR3 length is 12 residues. The V and J ends lost 6 bases and 6 bases, in that order; junction bases with no gene match: 2. CDR3 loop: CASRRTGGEQYF. The CDR3, as DNA: TGTGCCAGCAGACGGACAGGGGGCGAGCAGTACTTC.

The J gene is TRBJ2-5, the V gene TRBV25-1; possible D gene TRBD1, 5 bases. Per germline, CDR1 MGHDK and CDR2 SYGVNS. The CDR3 length is 14 residues. V was cut by 1 base and J by 4 bases, with 10 bases left in between. In DNA form, the CDR3 reads TGTGCCAGCAGTGAATCGGGCAGGGCAGAGACCCAGTACTTC. Protein sequence: CASSESGRAETQYF.

This rearrangement joins TRBV12-5 to TRBJ2-1; TRBD2 matches at 7 bases. The junction had 5 bases not matched to a gene; V was cut back by 5 bases and J by 4 bases. The germline V gene encodes CDR1 LGHNT and CDR2 FRNRAP. There are 14 residues in the CDR3. As DNA, the CDR3 is TGTGCTAGTGGTGCGGGGGACGGATACAATGAGCAGTTCTTC. Translated, it gives CASGAGDGYNEQFF.

The V and J genes are TRBV7-2 and TRBJ2-6, with a weak D call TRBD1 (5 bases). Germline CDR1 SGHTA, CDR2 FQGNSA. Trimming took off 2 bases at V and 0 bases at J, with 11 bases between the two ends. The CDR3 is 17 amino acids. As DNA, the CDR3 is TGTGCCAGCAGCTTACAGGGCCGGGCCTCTGGGGCCAACGTCCTGACTTTC. This encodes CASSLQGRASGANVLTF.

The rearrangement joins TRBV27 to TRBJ1-3; 7 bases map to TRBD1. This CDR3 has 14 amino acids. Trimming removed 7 bases from V and 2 bases from J; junction bases left unmatched: 5. Germline V lookup: CDR1 MNHEY, CDR2 SMNVEV (reference sequence). CDR3 sequence (DNA): TGTGCCAGCAAACAACAGGGGACTGGAAACACCATATATTTT. Protein sequence: CASKQQGTGNTIYF.

The J gene is TRBJ2-7, the V gene TRBV5-4; 9 bases agree with TRBD1. In germline, CDR1 is SGHNT, CDR2 YYREEE (reference sequence). The V segment lost 0 bases and the J segment 5 bases; nucleotides outside the gene matches: 3. The CDR3 is made up of 14 amino acids. CDR3 sequence: CASSLGGQGNEQYF. DNA for the CDR3: TGTGCCAGCAGCTTGGGGGGACAGGGAAACGAGCAGTACTTC. The full variable domain, rest sourced from reference TRBV5-4 and TRBJ2-7, is ETGVTQSPTHLIKTRGQQVTLRCSSQSGHNTVSWYQQALGQGPQFIFQYYREEENGRGNFPPRFSGLQFPNYSSELNVNALELDDSALYLCASSLGGQGNEQYFGPGTRLTVT.

This chain joins TRBV4-2 and TRBJ1-2; 7 bases map to TRBD1. Looked up from germline, CDR1 is LGHNA and CDR2 is YNFKEQ. This CDR3 has 16 residues. Losses at the gene ends were 2 bases for V and 4 bases for J; bases not matched to a gene: 10. CDR3 sequence reads: CASSQTDGQGGYGYTF. The CDR3 DNA reads TGTGCCAGCAGCCAAACCGACGGGCAGGGGGGCTATGGCTACACCTTC.